Listed below are T cell receptor beta chains from one sample, sequenced in a study of beta chain features in type 1 diabetes. The protocol was immunoSEQ multiplex PCR, while the TCRdb copy is restricted to in-frame clones and leaves out a portion. The sample contains 600,000 or so clones, 9.5% to 15% of which appear only once. Sequenced input: naive CD4+ T cells from blood. The receptors originated from a man aged 30-40 years with type 1 diabetes. CDR3s include the opening cysteine and the closing phenylalanine or tryptophan.

v_call cdr3_aa
TRBV11-2 CASSLGTRSTDTQYF
TRBV30 CAWSSDRVTTGELFF
TRBV7-8 CASSLRETDTQYF
TRBV28 CASSRDRVYGYTF
TRBV9 CASSEVGETQYF
TRBV30 CAWTLNNSPLHF
TRBV9 CASSVGSGNYGYTF
TRBV5-1 CASSFQGTALGNGYTF
TRBV2 CASSETGIGELFF
TRBV29-1 CSVVGPGKWTDTQYF
TRBV14 CASSQRAGANVLTF
TRBV5-1 CASSSTGGSYEQYF